The TCR beta chain under discussion was sequenced for a study of cytomegalovirus exposure and HLA in healthy donors. On the study more broadly: Earlier results showed approximately 110 million unique TCR beta sequences derived from roughly 180 million T cells.

It was with 60 Vbeta and 13 Jbeta primers that the PCR ran. Profiling relied on immunoSEQ multiplex PCR, and the TCRdb table lists in-frame clones only, not all of them. Of 60,000 to 70,000 clones in the sample, approximately 64% were seen once. This TCR came from a man between 35 and 55 years old in good health and CMV-seropositive. Sequences were obtained from PBMCs.

DNA of the CDR3: TGTGCCACCAGCACCCACAGCCTCCCGGGGGATACGCAGTATTTT. Translating gives CATSTHSLPGDTQYF. The chain carries TRBV15 and TRBJ2-3; tentative D call: TRBD2 (5 bases). The CDR3 contains 15 residues. Germline CDR1 and CDR2: LNHNV and YYDKDF (reference sequence). The ends were cut back, 4 bases at V and 6 bases at J, with 17 bases in the middle.